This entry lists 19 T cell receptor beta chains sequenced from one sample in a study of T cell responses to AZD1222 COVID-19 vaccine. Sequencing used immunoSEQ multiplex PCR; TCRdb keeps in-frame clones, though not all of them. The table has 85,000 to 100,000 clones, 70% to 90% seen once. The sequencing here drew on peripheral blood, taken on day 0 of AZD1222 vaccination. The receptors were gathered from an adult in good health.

The CDR3 bases are TGCAGTGCTAGCCCGAATTCACCCCTCCACTTT. Protein sequence: CSASPNSPLHF. V is TRBV20-1 and J is TRBJ1-6; no clear D gene. Germline loops: CDR1 DFQATT, CDR2 SNEGSKA (reference sequence). Trimming left V 3 bases short and J 7 bases short, with 4 bases between. The CDR3 is made up of 11 amino acids.

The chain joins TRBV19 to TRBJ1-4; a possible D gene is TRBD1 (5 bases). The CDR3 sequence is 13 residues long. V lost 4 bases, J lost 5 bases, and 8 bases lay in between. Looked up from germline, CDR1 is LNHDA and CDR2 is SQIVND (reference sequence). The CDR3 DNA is TGTGCCAGTAGTAGGGGCCCAAATGAAAAACTGTTTTTT. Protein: CASSRGPNEKLFF.

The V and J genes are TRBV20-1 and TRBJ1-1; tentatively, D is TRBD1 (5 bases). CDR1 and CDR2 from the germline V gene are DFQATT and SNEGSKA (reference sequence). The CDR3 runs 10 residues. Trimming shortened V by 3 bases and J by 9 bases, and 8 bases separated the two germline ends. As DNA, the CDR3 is TGCAGTGCTAGGTTGGGGCAAGCTTTCTTT. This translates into CSARLGQAFF.

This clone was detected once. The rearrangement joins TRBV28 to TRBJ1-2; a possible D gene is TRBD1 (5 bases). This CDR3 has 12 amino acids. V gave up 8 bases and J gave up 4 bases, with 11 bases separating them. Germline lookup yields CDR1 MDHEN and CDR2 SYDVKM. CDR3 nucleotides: TGTGCCAGCTCGCGGGGGTCCTATGGCTACACCTTC. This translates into CASSRGSYGYTF.

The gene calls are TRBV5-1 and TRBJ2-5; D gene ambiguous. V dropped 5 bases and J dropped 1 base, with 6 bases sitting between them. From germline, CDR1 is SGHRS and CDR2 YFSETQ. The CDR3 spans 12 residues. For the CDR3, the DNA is TGCGCCAGCAGTTGGGGCCAAGAGACCCAGTACTTC. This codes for CASSWGQETQYF.

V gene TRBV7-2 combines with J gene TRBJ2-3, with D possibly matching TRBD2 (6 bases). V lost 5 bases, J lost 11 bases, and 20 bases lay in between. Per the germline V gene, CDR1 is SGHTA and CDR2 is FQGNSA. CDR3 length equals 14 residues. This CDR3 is CASSPRLSSAEQYF. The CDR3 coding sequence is TGTGCCAGCAGCCCAAGGCTTTCTAGCGCGGAGCAGTATTTT.

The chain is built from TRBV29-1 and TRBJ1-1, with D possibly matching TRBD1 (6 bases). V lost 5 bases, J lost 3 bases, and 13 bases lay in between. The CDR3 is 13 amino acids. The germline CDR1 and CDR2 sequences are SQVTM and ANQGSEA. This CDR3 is CSVRTARDTEAFF. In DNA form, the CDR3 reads TGCAGCGTTCGGACAGCGAGGGACACTGAAGCTTTCTTT.

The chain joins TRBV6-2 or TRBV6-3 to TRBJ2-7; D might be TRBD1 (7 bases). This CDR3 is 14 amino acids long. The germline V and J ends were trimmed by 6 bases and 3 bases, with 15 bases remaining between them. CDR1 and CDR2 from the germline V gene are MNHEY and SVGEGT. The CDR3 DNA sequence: TGTGCCAGCAGCCCGACAGGGCGGGGCTACGAGCAGTACTTC. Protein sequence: CASSPTGRGYEQYF.

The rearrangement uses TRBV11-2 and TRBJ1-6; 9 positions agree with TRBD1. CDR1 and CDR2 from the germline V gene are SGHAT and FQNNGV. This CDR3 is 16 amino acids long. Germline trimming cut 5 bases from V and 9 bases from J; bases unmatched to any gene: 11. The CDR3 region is CASSPIGTGRTSPLHF. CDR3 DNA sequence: TGTGCCAGCAGCCCGATCGGGACAGGGCGGACTTCACCCCTCCACTTT.

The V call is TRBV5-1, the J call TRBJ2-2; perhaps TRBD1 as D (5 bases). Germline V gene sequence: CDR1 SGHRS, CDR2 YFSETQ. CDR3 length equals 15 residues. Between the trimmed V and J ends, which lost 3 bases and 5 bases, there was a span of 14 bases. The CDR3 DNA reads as TGCGCCAGCAGCTCCGCTACGACAGAGACCGGGGAGCTGTTTTTT. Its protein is CASSSATTETGELFF.

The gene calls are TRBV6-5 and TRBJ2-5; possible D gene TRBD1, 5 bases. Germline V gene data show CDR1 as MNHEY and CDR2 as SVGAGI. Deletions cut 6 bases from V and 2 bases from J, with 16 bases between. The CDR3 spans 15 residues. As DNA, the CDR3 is TGTGCCAGCAGATTGACAGTATTTTCGCAAGAGACCCAGTACTTC. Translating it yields CASRLTVFSQETQYF.

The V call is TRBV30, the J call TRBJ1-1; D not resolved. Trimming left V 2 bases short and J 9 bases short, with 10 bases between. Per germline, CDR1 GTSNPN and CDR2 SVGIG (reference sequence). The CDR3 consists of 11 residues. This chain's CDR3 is CAWSWEGKAFF. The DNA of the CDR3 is TGTGCCTGGAGTTGGGAAGGCAAAGCTTTCTTT.

CDR3 loop: CASSDPGYGYTF. The DNA for the CDR3 is TGTGCCAGCAGTGATCCAGGCTATGGCTACACCTTC. This chain links TRBV25-1 with TRBJ1-2; D unclear. This CDR3 spans 12 amino acids. V lost 3 bases and J lost 4, with 6 bases in between. The germline CDR1 and CDR2 sequences are MGHDK and SYGVNS.

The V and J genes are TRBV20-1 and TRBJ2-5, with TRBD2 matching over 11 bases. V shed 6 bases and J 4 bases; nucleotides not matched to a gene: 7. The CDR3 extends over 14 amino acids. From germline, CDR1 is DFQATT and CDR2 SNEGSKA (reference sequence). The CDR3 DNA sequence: TGCAGTGCGAGTAGCGGGGGGGCCTTAGAGACCCAGTACTTC. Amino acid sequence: CSASSGGALETQYF.

This CDR3 is CATSRDSSGGTGELFF. CDR3 nucleotide sequence: TGTGCCACCAGCAGAGATTCGTCCGGGGGCACCGGGGAGCTGTTTTTT. This chain links TRBV15 with TRBJ2-2; possible D gene TRBD2, 6 bases. Germline CDR1 LNHNV, CDR2 YYDKDF (reference sequence). The CDR3 spans 16 residues. V was shortened by 0 bases and J by 4 bases, with 12 bases between the two germline ends.

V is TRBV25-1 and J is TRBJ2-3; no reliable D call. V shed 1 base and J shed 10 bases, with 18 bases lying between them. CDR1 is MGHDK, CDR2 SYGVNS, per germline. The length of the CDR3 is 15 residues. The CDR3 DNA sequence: TGTGCCAGCAGTGAATGGGGAACTGAGTCTAAGTCGCAGTATTTT. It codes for CASSEWGTESKSQYF. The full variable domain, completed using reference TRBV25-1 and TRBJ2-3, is EADIYQTPRYLVIGTGKKITLECSQTMGHDKMYWYQQDPGMELHLIHYSYGVNSTEKGDLSSESTVSRIRTEHFPLTLESARPSHTSQYLCASSEWGTESKSQYFGPGTRLTVL.

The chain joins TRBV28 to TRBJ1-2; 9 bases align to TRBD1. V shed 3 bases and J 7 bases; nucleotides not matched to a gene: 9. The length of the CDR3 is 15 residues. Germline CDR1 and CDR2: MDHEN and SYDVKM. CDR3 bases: TGTGCCAGCAGTTTTGCGGGACAGGGAGTTCGTGGCTACACCTTC. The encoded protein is CASSFAGQGVRGYTF.

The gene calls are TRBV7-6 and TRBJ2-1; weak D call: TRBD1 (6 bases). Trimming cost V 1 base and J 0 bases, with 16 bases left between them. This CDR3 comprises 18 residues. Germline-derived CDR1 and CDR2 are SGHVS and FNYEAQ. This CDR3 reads CASSLVGRGSSSYNEQFF. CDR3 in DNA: TGTGCCAGCAGCTTAGTAGGCAGGGGAAGTAGCTCCTACAATGAGCAGTTCTTC.

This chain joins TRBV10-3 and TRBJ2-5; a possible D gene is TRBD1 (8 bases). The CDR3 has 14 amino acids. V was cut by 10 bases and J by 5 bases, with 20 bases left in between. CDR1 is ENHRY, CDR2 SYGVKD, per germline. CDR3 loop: CATRGAGGSETQYF. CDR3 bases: TGTGCCACCCGGGGGGCAGGGGGCAGTGAGACCCAGTACTTC.